This TCR beta chain appears in the sequencing data of a study of blood T cell repertoires in COVID-19. Per the authors' pipeline: Reference gene primer amplification yielded estimated nucleated cell counts. Data came from immunoSEQ multiplex PCR; TCRdb stores just in-frame clones and leaves some out. D and trimming were read from the DNA, whereas the V and J calls and clone size are those reported in that table. Among some 190,000 clones, approximately 84% were seen once, and the ten largest hold around 5.5%. In germline, CDR1 is SGHVS, CDR2 FQNEAQ. The CDR3 runs to 15 residues. Between the trimmed V and J ends, which lost 5 bases and 7 bases, there was a span of 18 bases.

V is TRBV7-8 and J is TRBJ2-4; D is ambiguous. Input material: peripheral blood. This sequence was found in a woman aged 70-85 years with active or convalescent COVID-19. The CDR3 reads CASSPQGRSRNIQYF. The CDR3 coding sequence is TGTGCCAGCAGCCCCCAAGGCCGGAGTAGGAACATTCAGTACTTC.